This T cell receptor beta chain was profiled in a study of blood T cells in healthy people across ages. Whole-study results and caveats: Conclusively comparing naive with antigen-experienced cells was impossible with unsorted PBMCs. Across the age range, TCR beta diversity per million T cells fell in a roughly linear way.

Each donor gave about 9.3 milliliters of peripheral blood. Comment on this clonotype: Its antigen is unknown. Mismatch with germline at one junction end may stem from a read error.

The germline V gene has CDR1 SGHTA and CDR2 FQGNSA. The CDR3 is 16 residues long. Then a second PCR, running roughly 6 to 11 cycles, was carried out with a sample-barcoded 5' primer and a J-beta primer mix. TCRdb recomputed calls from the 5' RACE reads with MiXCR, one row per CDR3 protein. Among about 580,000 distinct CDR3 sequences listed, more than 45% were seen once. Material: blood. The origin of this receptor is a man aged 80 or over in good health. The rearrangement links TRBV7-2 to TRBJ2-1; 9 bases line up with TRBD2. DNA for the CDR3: TGTGCCAGCAGCCTTAGCGGGAGCGGAACCCCCCATGAGCAGTTATTC. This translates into CASSLSGSGTPHEQLF.